These 21 T cell receptor beta chains came from one sample sequenced in a study of tumor and adjacent non-tumor tissue in lung cancer. No cell sorting was done before RNA was extracted from the tissue. A modified ARM-PCR protocol with three rounds of nested PCR amplified TCRbeta. TCRdb ran MiXCR on the multiplex PCR reads and lists one entry per CDR3 protein. The sample holds over 60,000 distinct CDR3 sequences, roughly 72% seen once. The specimen sequenced was lung tumor tissue. The receptors were gathered from a man aged 60 to 69 with non-small cell lung cancer.

V gene TRBV29-1 combines with J gene TRBJ2-5; D is possibly TRBD1 (6 bases). The CDR3 runs 13 residues. Trimming took off 3 bases at V and 10 bases at J, with 18 bases between the two ends. Germline assignment: CDR1 SQVTM and CDR2 ANQGSEA. The chain's CDR3 is CSVDVGARDIQYF. Here the CDR3 DNA reads TGCAGCGTTGATGTGGGGGCCCGAGATATCCAGTACTTC.

This rearrangement joins TRBV5-1 to TRBJ2-1; TRBD2 aligns across 7 bases. This CDR3 has 15 residues. Germline CDR1 reads SGHRS; CDR2 reads YFSETQ. The CDR3 protein is CVTSSEQAGYNEQFF. The CDR3 nucleotides are TGCGTCACCAGCTCAGAACAAGCGGGGTACAATGAGCAGTTCTTC. Based on the CDR3 plus reference TRBV5-1 and TRBJ2-1, the full variable domain is KAGVTQTPRYLIKTRGQQVTLSCSPISGHRSVSWYQQTPGQGLQFLFEYFSETQRNKGNFPGRFSGRQFSNSRSEMNVSTLELGDSALYLCVTSSEQAGYNEQFFGPGTRLTVL.

This clonotype has just a few counts. V gene TRBV5-6 combines with J gene TRBJ1-6; D call uncertain. The CDR3 covers 15 residues. Germline-derived CDR1 and CDR2 are SGHDT and YYEEEE. The ends were cut back, 1 base at V and 14 bases at J, with 19 bases in the middle. CDR3 region: CASSLRQRNGSSLHF. CDR3 DNA sequence: TGTGCCAGCAGCTTGAGGCAGAGGAATGGATCATCCCTCCACTTT.

The CDR3 DNA sequence: TGTGCCAGTAGCCCCTCTACTCGAGTGGTAGATTTCTTT. Protein sequence: CASSPSTRVVDFF. The chain carries TRBV7-8 and TRBJ1-1; D gene uncertain. The CDR3 is made up of 13 amino acids. V was pared by 9 bases and J by 13 bases, with 24 bases between. CDR1 SGHVS and CDR2 FQNEAQ come from the germline V gene.

This clonotype was seen more than once but under ten times. V is TRBV5-1 and J is TRBJ2-1; possible D gene TRBD1, 5 bases. The V and J ends lost 2 bases and 6 bases respectively, with 15 bases between them. The CDR3 length is 15 residues. Per the germline V gene, CDR1 is SGHRS and CDR2 is YFSETQ. The CDR3 here is CASSFFQGTGNEQFF. CDR3 DNA: TGCGCCAGCAGCTTTTTCCAGGGTACCGGCAATGAGCAGTTCTTC.

To note about this clonotype: At one end, the junction sequence differs from germline, possibly due to a read error. The chain carries TRBV6-5 and TRBJ2-2; TRBD2 matches at 11 bases. Germline-derived CDR1 and CDR2 are MNHEY and SVGAGI. The CDR3 totals 18 residues. The CDR3 loop is CANSYRTLAGGTTGELFF. In DNA, the CDR3 is TGTGCCAACAGTTACAGGACGTTAGCGGGAGGGACAACCGGGGAGCTGTTTTTT.

This clonotype was detected many times. The CDR3 bases are TGTGCCAGCAGTTTAAGTGGGGGACGAATGAAAACTCTGTTTTTT. This encodes CASSLSGGRMKTLFF. This chain connects TRBV12-3 or TRBV12-4 to TRBJ1-4; the D gene is possibly TRBD1 (5 bases). This CDR3 contains 15 residues. Trimming left V 2 bases short and J 14 bases short, with 21 bases between.

For this clonotype: A read error may account for a junction end that differs from germline. The chain links TRBV5-4 to TRBJ2-3, with D unresolved. The length of the CDR3 is 12 residues. CDR1 SGHNT and CDR2 YYREEE come from the germline V gene (reference sequence). CDR3 sequence: CASSSSTDSQYF. The CDR3 DNA reads as TGTGCCAGCAGCTCCAGTACAGATTCGCAGTATTTT.

Worth noting for this clonotype: This clone may be a read error of a much larger clone one base away. This chain joins TRBV30 and TRBJ2-3, with 8 bases identical to TRBD2. The CDR3 spans 14 residues. Looked up from germline, CDR1 is GTSNPN and CDR2 is SVGIG (reference sequence). In DNA, the CDR3 is TGTACCTGGGGAAAGGGACTAGTCACAGATACGCAGTATTTT. Protein product: CTWGKGLVTDTQYF.

In regard to this clonotype: One junction end disagrees with the germline gene, perhaps due to a read error. The V call is TRBV12-3 or TRBV12-4, the J call TRBJ1-5; 10 positions agree with TRBD1. The CDR3 length is 15 residues. CDR3 sequence reads: CASSLTTGGYQLQRF. CDR3 coding DNA: TGTGCCAGCAGTTTAACGACAGGGGGCTATCAGCTCCAGCGTTTT.

As concerns this clonotype: This CDR3 fails to terminate in the conserved phenylalanine or tryptophan, so it likely reflects a read error. It is unclear where the CDR3 begins or ends on the DNA, so no DNA is shown, and the CDR3 is as TCRdb lists it. The V and J genes are TRBV20-1 and TRBJ2-5; the D call TRBD1 from the table was never checked on the DNA. The CDR3 comprises 13 residues, both ends counted. The germline CDR1 and CDR2 sequences are DFQATT and SNEGSKA (reference sequence). The chain's CDR3 is CSAKDTTPETQYI.

As concerns this clonotype: With a much larger clone just one base away, this may be a read error. The gene calls are TRBV5-1 and TRBJ1-1; perhaps TRBD1 as D (5 bases). Germline V gene lookup returns CDR1 SGHRS and CDR2 YFSETQ. The CDR3 extends over 15 amino acids. The CDR3 spells CTSSSGGGINTEAFF. In nucleotides, the CDR3 is TGCACCAGCAGCTCAGGCGGGGGGATTAACACTGAAGCTTTCTTT.

This clonotype has only a few counts. A junction end diverges from the germline sequence, so it may reflect a read error. This chain links TRBV20-1 with TRBJ2-3; D possibly corresponds to TRBD2 (7 bases). Germline V gene data show CDR1 as DFQATT and CDR2 as SNEGSKA (reference sequence). The CDR3 length is 14 residues. The CDR3 loop reads CSTREGEGTDTQYF. The CDR3 DNA reads TGCAGTACTAGAGAGGGGGAGGGCACAGATACGCAATATTTT.

The CDR3, as DNA: TGTGCCAGCACCCAAGGGTATAGTAGTCAGCCCCAGCATTTT. Translated, it gives CASTQGYSSQPQHF. The chain joins TRBV6-1 to TRBJ1-5; no clear D. V was trimmed by 7 bases and J by 6 bases, leaving 16 bases between them. From germline, CDR1 is MNHNS and CDR2 SASEGT. CDR3 length: 14 residues.

Remarks on this clonotype: It is likely a read error, because the conserved phenylalanine at the end of the CDR3 is missing. The rearrangement uses TRBV5-6 and TRBJ2-5, with D perhaps matching TRBD1 (5 bases). The CDR3 is 14 residues long. The germline gives CDR1 SGHDT, CDR2 YYEEEE. V lost 5 bases to trimming and J lost 1 base, with 12 bases between them. CDR3 DNA: TGTGCCAGCAGTAATCAGGGATTCCAAGAGACCCAGTACTTA. It yields the protein CASSNQGFQETQYL.

Comment on this clonotype: One junction end does not reproduce the germline sequence, and a read error may be involved. V usage is TRBV20-1 and J usage is TRBJ2-3; 7 bases are shared with TRBD2. CDR1 and CDR2 (germline): DFQATT, SNEGSKA (reference sequence). This CDR3 spans 14 amino acids. In DNA, the CDR3 is TGCAGTGCTACGGGAGCGGGATACACAGATACGCAGTACTTT. Translating gives CSATGAGYTDTQYF.

As regards this clonotype: The junction differs from germline at one of its ends, possibly a read error. The chain carries TRBV28 and TRBJ1-1, with unresolved D. Germline-derived CDR1 and CDR2 are MDHEN and SYDVKM. This CDR3 comprises 13 residues. The chain's CDR3 is CASSLPESTESFF. The CDR3 nucleotides read TGTGCCAGCAGTTTACCGGAGAGCACTGAATCTTTCTTT.

Turning to this clonotype: Sequence at one end of the junction differs from germline and may be a read error. J is TRBJ2-1 and V is TRBV6-5; 7 bases fit TRBD2. From germline, CDR1 is MNHEY and CDR2 SVGAGI. This CDR3 region has 15 residues. The chain's CDR3 is CVSSYQGLAGDEQFF. The CDR3 region has the DNA TGTGTCAGCAGTTACCAGGGACTTGCGGGAGATGAGCAGTTCTTC.

Comments on this clonotype: The junction does not match germline at one end; this may be a read error. The chain combines TRBV6-1 with TRBJ1-6; the D is unclear. Germline assignment: CDR1 MNHNS and CDR2 SASEGT. The CDR3 has 16 residues. The CDR3 bases are TGTGCCATCAGTGACCTGATGTCAGGCCTCAATTCACCCCTCCACTTT. Translation gives CAISDLMSGLNSPLHF.

V and J are TRBV11-2 and TRBJ2-3; 7 bases agree with TRBD2. Trimming cost V 3 bases and J 2 bases; bases outside gene matches: 8. The CDR3 sequence is 16 residues long. Germline lookup yields CDR1 SGHAT and CDR2 FQNNGV. The CDR3 nucleotides are TGTGCCAGCAGCTTTGGACTAGTGGACATCACAGATACGCAGTATTTT. This translates into CASSFGLVDITDTQYF. The full variable domain, its missing parts supplied by reference TRBV11-2 and TRBJ2-3, is EAGVAQSPRYKIIEKRQSVAFWCNPISGHATLYWYQQILGQGPKLLIQFQNNGVVDDSQLPKDRFSAERLKGVDSTLKIQPAKLEDSAVYLCASSFGLVDITDTQYFGPGTRLTVL.

This clonotype was counted once. This chain uses TRBV21-1 with TRBJ2-2; the tabulated D call, TRBD2, remains unverified against the DNA. TRBV21-1 is a pseudogene segment. The CDR3 has 23 residues. The CDR3 sequence: CASSETGASGSAPLRANTGELFF. The CDR3 bases are TGTGCCAGCAGCGAAACGGGCGCTAGCGGGAGCGCTCCTCTAAGAGCGAACACCGGTGAGCTGTTTTTT.